This paragraph reports one T cell receptor beta chain. Enrolment of Seattle patients took place during active infection, and they were followed longitudinally. These data are taken from a study of blood T cell repertoires in COVID-19. Study-wide background: PBMCs, B-cell-depleted T cells, or T cells were the source of the cDNA or gDNA that made up the material.

In the original workflow: Amplification with reference gene primers provided the estimates of nucleated cell counts. Repertoires were generated with immunoSEQ multiplex PCR, while TCRdb's copy carries only in-frame clones and drops some. V and J calls and clone size come straight from that table; D and trimming were deduced from the DNA. The sample has about 350,000 clones, 65% to 90% seen once. This CDR3 has 15 amino acids. With V trimmed by 0 bases and J by 4 bases, 7 bases remained unmatched. The V gene's germline CDR1 is SGDLS and CDR2 YYNGEE. This chain connects TRBV9 to TRBJ2-7; the match to TRBD1 covers 7 bases. Source material: peripheral blood. The TCR comes from a woman aged 60-75 years with COVID-19, enrolled during active disease. This chain's CDR3 is CASSVGATGYYEQYF. The CDR3 DNA reads TGTGCCAGCAGCGTAGGGGCGACAGGGTATTACGAGCAGTACTTC.